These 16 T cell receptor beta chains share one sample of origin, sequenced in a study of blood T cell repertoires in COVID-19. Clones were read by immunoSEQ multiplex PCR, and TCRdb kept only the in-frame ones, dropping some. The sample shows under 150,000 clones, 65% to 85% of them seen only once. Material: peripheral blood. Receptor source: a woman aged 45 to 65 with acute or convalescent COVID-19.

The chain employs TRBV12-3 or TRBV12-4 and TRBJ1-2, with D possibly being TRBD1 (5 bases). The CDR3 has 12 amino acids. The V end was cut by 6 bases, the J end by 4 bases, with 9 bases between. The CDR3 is CASSRQSYGYTF. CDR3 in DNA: TGTGCCAGCAGCCGACAGTCCTATGGCTACACCTTC.

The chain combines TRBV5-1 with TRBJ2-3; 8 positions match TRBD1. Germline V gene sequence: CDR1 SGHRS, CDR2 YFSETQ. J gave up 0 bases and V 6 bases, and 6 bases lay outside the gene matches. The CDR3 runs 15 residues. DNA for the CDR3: TGCGCCAGCAACGATCAGGGGGCTAGCACAGATACGCAGTATTTT. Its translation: CASNDQGASTDTQYF.

The CDR3 nucleotides read TGCGCCAGCAGACCGCAGGGGGGCACTGAAGCTTTCTTT. It is translated as CASRPQGGTEAFF. V usage is TRBV5-1 and J usage is TRBJ1-1, with TRBD1 matching over 7 bases. Germline V lookup: CDR1 SGHRS, CDR2 YFSETQ. J gave up 4 bases and V 5 bases, and 5 bases lay outside the gene matches. This CDR3 comprises 13 residues.

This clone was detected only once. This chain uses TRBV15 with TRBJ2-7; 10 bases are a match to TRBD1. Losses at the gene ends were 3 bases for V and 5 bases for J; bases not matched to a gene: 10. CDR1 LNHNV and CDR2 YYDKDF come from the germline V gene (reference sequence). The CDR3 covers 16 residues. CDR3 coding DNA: TGTGCCACCAGCAGGACCAAAACCGGGACAGGGGACGAGCAGTACTTC. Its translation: CATSRTKTGTGDEQYF.

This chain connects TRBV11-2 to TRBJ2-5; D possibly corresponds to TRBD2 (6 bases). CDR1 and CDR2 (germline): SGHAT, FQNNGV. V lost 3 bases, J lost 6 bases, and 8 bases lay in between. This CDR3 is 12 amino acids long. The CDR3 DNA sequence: TGTGCCAGCAGCTTGGGAGGCCAGACCCAGTACTTC. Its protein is CASSLGGQTQYF.

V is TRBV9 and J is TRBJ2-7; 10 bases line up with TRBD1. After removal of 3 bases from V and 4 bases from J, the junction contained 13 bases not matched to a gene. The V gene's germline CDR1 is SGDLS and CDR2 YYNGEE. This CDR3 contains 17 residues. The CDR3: CASSAIGGGTGEYEQYF. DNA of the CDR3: TGTGCCAGCAGCGCCATCGGGGGCGGGACAGGGGAATACGAGCAGTACTTC.

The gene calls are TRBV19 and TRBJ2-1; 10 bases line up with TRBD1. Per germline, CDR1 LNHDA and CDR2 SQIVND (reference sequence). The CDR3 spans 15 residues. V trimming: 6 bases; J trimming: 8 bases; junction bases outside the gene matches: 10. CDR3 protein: CASSETGGFSDEQFF. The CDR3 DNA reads TGTGCCAGTAGCGAGACAGGGGGCTTTTCCGATGAGCAGTTCTTC.

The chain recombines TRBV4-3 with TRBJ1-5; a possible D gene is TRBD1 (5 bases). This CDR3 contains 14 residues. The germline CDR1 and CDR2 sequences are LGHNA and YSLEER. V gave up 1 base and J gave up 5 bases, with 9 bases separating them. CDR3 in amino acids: CASSQGQGDQPQHF. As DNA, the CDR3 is TGCGCCAGCAGCCAAGGACAAGGGGATCAGCCCCAGCATTTT.

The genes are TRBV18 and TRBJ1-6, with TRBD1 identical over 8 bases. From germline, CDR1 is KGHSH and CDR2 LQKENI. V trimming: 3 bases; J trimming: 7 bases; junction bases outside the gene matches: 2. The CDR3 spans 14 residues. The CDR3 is CASSPDRENSPLHF. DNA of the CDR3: TGTGCCAGCTCACCGGACAGGGAAAATTCACCCCTCCACTTT.

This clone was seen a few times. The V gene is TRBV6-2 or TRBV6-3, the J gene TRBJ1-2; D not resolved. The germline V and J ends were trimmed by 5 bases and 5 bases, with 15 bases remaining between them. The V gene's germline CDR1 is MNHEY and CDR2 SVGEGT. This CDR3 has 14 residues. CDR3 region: CASSTSGKLYGYTF. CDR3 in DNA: TGTGCCAGCAGTACCTCGGGGAAGTTATATGGCTACACCTTC.

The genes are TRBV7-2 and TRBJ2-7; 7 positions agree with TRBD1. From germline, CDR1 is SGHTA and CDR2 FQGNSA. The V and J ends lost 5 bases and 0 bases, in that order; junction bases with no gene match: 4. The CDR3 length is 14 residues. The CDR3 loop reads CASSPGQASYEQYF. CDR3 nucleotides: TGTGCCAGCAGCCCAGGACAGGCCTCCTACGAGCAGTACTTC.

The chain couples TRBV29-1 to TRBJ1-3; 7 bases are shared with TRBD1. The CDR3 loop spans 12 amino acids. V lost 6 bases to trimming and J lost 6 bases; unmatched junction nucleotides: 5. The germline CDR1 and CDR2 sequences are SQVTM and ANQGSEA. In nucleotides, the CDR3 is TGCAGCGTCTGGACAGGACCAAACACCATATATTTT. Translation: CSVWTGPNTIYF.

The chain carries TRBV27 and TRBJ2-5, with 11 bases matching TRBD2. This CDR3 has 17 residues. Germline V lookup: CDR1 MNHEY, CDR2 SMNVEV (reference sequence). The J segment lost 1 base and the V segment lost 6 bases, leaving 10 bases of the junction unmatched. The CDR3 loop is CASSSRLAGGLQETQYF. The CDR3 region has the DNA TGTGCCAGCAGCTCCAGGCTAGCGGGGGGTCTCCAAGAGACCCAGTACTTC.

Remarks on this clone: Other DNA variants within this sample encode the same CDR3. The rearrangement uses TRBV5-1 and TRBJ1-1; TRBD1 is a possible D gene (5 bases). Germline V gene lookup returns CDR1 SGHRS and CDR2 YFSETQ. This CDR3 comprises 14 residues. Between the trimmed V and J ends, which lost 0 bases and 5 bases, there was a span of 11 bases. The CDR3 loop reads CASSLAGGSTEAFF. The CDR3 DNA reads TGCGCCAGCAGCTTGGCGGGGGGGAGTACTGAAGCTTTCTTT.

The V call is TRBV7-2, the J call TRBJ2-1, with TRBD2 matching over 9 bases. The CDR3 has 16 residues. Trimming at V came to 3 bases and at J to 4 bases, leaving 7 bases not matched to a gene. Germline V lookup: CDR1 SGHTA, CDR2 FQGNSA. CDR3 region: CASSFGGGASYNEQFF. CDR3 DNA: TGTGCCAGCAGCTTTGGCGGGGGGGCGAGTTACAATGAGCAGTTCTTC.

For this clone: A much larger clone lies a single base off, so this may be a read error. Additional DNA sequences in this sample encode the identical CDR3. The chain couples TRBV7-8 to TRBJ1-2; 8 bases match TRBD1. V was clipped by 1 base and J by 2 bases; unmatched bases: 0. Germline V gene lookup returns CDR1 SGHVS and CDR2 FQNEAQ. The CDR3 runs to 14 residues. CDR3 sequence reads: CASSLGQGNYGYTF. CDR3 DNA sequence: TGTGCCAGCAGCTTAGGACAGGGGAACTATGGCTACACCTTC. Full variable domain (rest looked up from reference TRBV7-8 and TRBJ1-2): GAGVSQSPRYKVAKRGQDVALRCDPISGHVSLFWYQQALGQGPEFLTYFQNEAQLDKSGLPSDRFFAERPEGSVSTLKIQRTQQEDSAVYLCASSLGQGNYGYTFGSGTRLTVV.